Following are 20 T cell receptor beta chains from one sample sequenced in a study of T cells expressing NK-cell markers. Each CDR3 protein gets one entry in TCRdb, which reprocessed the 5' RACE reads and gives no DNA. This specimen shows about 410,000 distinct CDR3 sequences; the ten leading clones hold roughly a tenth. The sequenced sample consisted of blood T cells: a sorted CD56 or NKG2C T cell subset, CD4+ or CD8+ T cells, or bulk PBMC T cells (not recorded which). The receptor set was obtained from a woman in her 50s in good health.

The chain joins TRBV20-1 to TRBJ1-2; the D call from TCRdb, TRBD1, cannot be confirmed without DNA. The CDR3 consists of 12 residues. Germline V gives CDR1 DFQATT, CDR2 SNEGSKA (reference sequence). The CDR3 protein is CSARTDFYGYTF.

This sequence joins TRBV12-3 or TRBV12-4 and TRBJ2-1; TCRdb's D call, TRBD1, is unchecked because there is no DNA. The CDR3 covers 13 residues. CDR3 sequence: CASRPDRPNEQFF.

The chain's CDR3 is CASSRGGQNQPQHF. This chain joins TRBV5-1 and TRBJ1-5; TCRdb reports TRBD1, a call that lacks DNA to check it against. CDR3 length: 14 residues. Germline lookup yields CDR1 SGHRS and CDR2 YFSETQ. Using reference TRBV5-1 and TRBJ1-5 for the parts outside the CDR3, the full variable domain is KAGVTQTPRYLIKTRGQQVTLSCSPISGHRSVSWYQQTPGQGLQFLFEYFSETQRNKGNFPGRFSGRQFSNSRSEMNVSTLELGDSALYLCASSRGGQNQPQHFGDGTRLSIL.

The V and J genes are TRBV5-5 and TRBJ2-6; TCRdb designates TRBD1, a call that cannot be tested without DNA. CDR3 size: 15 residues. CDR1 is SGHKS, CDR2 YYEKEE, per germline (reference sequence). CDR3 protein: CASSQVPSGANVLTF.

This chain links TRBV18 with TRBJ2-5; the TCRdb D gene call, TRBD1, has no DNA to confirm it. This CDR3 region has 14 residues. Germline CDR1 is KGHSH and CDR2 is LQKENI. CDR3 amino acids: CASSPRTFQETQYF.

This chain uses TRBV27 with TRBJ2-7; TCRdb's D call of TRBD2 is untestable without DNA. Germline values: CDR1 MNHEY, CDR2 SMNVEV (reference sequence). CDR3 size: 15 residues. CDR3 sequence: CASSFEAGGLNEQYF.

The chain couples TRBV15 to TRBJ2-6; TCRdb calls TRBD1, which cannot be checked without DNA. Germline assignment: CDR1 LNHNV and CDR2 YYDKDF (reference sequence). The CDR3 runs 16 residues. The CDR3 sequence is CATRGREPSGANVLTF.

The chain links TRBV3-1 to TRBJ2-1; the D call of TRBD2 rests on TCRdb alone, since no DNA is present to check it. The germline CDR1 and CDR2 sequences are LGHDT and YNNKEL (reference sequence). The CDR3 is 14 amino acids. CDR3 loop: CASSQGRERGEQFF.

The chain joins TRBV5-1 to TRBJ2-1; TCRdb gives TRBD1 as the D gene, but with no DNA this cannot be confirmed. Germline V lookup: CDR1 SGHRS, CDR2 YFSETQ. The CDR3 runs 16 residues. The chain's CDR3 is CASSLAPRGASNEQFF.

The chain couples TRBV7-8 to TRBJ2-2; there is no DNA to check the TCRdb D call of TRBD2. CDR3 length equals 16 residues. Germline assignment: CDR1 SGHVS and CDR2 FQNEAQ. CDR3 in amino acids: CASSVQPAGNTGELFF.

The rearrangement uses TRBV6-4 and TRBJ2-2; TCRdb reports TRBD2, a call that lacks DNA to check it against. The CDR3 sequence is 14 residues long. Per the germline V gene, CDR1 is MRHNA and CDR2 is SNTAGT. The CDR3 region is CASSGGEESGELFF.

This chain joins TRBV29-1 and TRBJ2-1; TCRdb indicates TRBD1, and absent DNA this call remains unverified. The CDR3 has 13 amino acids. CDR1 and CDR2 from the germline V gene are SQVTM and ANQGSEA. The CDR3 protein is CSVGGLTYNEQFF.

The chain employs TRBV2 and TRBJ2-7; TCRdb picks TRBD2, but there is no DNA to check that call. The CDR3 loop spans 16 amino acids. Germline-derived CDR1 and CDR2 are SNHLY and FYNNEI. This chain's CDR3 is CASRFGPSGGPVEQYF.

This rearrangement joins TRBV9 to TRBJ2-5; TCRdb's assignment of TRBD2 cannot be checked, as there is no DNA. This CDR3 has 16 residues. From germline, CDR1 is SGDLS and CDR2 YYNGEE. This chain's CDR3 is CASSPIGGTTQETQYF.

The J gene is TRBJ2-1, the V gene TRBV12-3 or TRBV12-4; TCRdb proposes TRBD2, but this gene call is untestable without DNA. The CDR3 covers 16 residues. CDR3 sequence: CASSPGLAEIYNEQFF.

The genes are TRBV10-2 and TRBJ2-3; TCRdb returns TRBD1, unconfirmable since there is no DNA. Germline CDR1 reads WSHSY; CDR2 reads SAAADI. The CDR3 length is 19 residues. CDR3 amino acids: CASSEPFPALGQGTDTQYF.

The chain is built from TRBV12-3 or TRBV12-4 and TRBJ2-1; the D call of TRBD1 rests on TCRdb alone, since no DNA is present to check it. CDR3 length equals 16 residues. The CDR3 region is CASSLIQGRTLNEQFF.

The chain is built from TRBV5-1 and TRBJ1-1; no DNA is available, so the TRBD1 call from TCRdb remains unchecked. From germline, CDR1 is SGHRS and CDR2 YFSETQ. This CDR3 spans 16 amino acids. The CDR3: CASSLVESSGDTGAFF.

The chain is built from TRBV6-5 and TRBJ2-1; without DNA, the TCRdb call of TRBD1 cannot be checked. Germline assignment: CDR1 MNHEY and CDR2 SVGAGI. The CDR3 loop spans 15 amino acids. The CDR3 here is CASSPLGVAYNEQFF.

This sequence joins TRBV12-3 or TRBV12-4 and TRBJ2-1. The CDR3 extends over 15 amino acids. CDR3: CASSPSGRKVNEQFF.